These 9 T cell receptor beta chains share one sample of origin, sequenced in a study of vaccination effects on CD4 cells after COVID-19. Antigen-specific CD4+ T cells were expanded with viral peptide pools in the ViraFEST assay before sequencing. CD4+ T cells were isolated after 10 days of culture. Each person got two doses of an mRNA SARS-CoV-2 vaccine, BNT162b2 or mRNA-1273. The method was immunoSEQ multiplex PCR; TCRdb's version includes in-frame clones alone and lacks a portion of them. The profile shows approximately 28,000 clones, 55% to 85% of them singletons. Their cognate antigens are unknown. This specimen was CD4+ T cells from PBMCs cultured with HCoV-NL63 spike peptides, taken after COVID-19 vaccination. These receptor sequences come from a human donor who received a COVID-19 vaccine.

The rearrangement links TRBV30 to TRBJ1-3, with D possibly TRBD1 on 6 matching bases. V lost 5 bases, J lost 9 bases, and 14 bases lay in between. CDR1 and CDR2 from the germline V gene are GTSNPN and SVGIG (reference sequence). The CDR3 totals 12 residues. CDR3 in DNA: TGTGCCTGGGACCGCGCAGGGGTCACCATATATTTT. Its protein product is CAWDRAGVTIYF. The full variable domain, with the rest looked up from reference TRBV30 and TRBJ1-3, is SQTIHQWPATLVQPVGSPLSLECTVEGTSNPNLYWYRQAAGRGLQLLFYSVGIGQISSEVPQNLSASRPQDRQFILSSKKLLLSDSGFYLCAWDRAGVTIYFGEGSWLTVV.

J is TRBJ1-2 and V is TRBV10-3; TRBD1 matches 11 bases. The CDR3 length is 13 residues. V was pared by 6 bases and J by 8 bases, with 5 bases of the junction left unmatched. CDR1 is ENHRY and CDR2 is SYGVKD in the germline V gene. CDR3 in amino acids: CAISGTGGGGYTF. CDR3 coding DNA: TGTGCCATCAGCGGGACAGGGGGAGGGGGCTACACCTTC.

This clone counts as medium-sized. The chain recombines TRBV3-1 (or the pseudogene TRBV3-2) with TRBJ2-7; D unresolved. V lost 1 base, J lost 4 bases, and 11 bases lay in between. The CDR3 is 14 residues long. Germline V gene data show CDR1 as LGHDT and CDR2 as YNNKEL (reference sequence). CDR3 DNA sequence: TGTGCCAGCAGCCAAGGTATTCCCCTATACGAGCAGTACTTC. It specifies CASSQGIPLYEQYF.

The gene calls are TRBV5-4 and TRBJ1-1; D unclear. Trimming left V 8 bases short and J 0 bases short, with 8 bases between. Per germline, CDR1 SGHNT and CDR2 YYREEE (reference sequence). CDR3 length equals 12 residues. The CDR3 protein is CASRTVNTEAFF. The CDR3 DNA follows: TGTGCCAGTAGAACAGTGAACACTGAAGCTTTCTTT.

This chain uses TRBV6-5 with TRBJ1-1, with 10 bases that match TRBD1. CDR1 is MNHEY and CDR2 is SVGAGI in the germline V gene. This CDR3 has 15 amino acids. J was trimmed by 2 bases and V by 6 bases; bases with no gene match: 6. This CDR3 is CASRNDRGPNTEAFF. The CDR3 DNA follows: TGTGCCAGCAGAAATGACAGGGGGCCTAACACTGAAGCTTTCTTT.

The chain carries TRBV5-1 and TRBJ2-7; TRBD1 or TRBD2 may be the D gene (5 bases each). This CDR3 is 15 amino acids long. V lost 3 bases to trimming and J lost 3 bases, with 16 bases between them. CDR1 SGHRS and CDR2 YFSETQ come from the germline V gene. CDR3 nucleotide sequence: TGCGCCAGCAGCTCCGTAACATCGGGACGCTACGAGCAGTACTTC. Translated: CASSSVTSGRYEQYF.

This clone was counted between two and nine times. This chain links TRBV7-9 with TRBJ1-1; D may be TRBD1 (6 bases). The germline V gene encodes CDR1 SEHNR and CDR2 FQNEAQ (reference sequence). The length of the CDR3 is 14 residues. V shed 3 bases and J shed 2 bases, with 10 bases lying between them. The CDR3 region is CASSLSGANTEAFF. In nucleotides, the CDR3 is TGTGCCAGCAGCTTGTCGGGGGCCAACACTGAAGCTTTCTTT. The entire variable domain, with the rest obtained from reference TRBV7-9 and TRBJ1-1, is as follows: DTGVSQNPRHKITKRGQNVTFRCDPISEHNRLYWYRQTLGQGPEFLTYFQNEAQLEKSRLLSDRFSAERPKGSFSTLEIQRTEQGDSAMYLCASSLSGANTEAFFGQGTRLTVV.

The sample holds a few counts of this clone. CDR3 region: CASSAGGLLLNEQYF. Written as DNA, the CDR3 is TGCGCCAGCAGCGCAGGGGGCCTTTTACTAAACGAGCAGTACTTC. The chain has TRBV5-1 and TRBJ2-7, with 8 bases identical to TRBD1. Trimming removed 4 bases from V and 5 bases from J; junction bases left unmatched: 11. The CDR3 has 15 residues. Germline V lookup: CDR1 SGHRS, CDR2 YFSETQ. Full variable domain (outside the CDR3, taken from reference TRBV5-1 and TRBJ2-7): KAGVTQTPRYLIKTRGQQVTLSCSPISGHRSVSWYQQTPGQGLQFLFEYFSETQRNKGNFPGRFSGRQFSNSRSEMNVSTLELGDSALYLCASSAGGLLLNEQYFGPGTRLTVT.

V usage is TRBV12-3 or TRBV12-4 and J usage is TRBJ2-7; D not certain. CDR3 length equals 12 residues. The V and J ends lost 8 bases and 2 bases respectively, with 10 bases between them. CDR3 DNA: TGTGCCAGCGGGCTCCTGACCTACGAGCAGTACTTC. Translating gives CASGLLTYEQYF.